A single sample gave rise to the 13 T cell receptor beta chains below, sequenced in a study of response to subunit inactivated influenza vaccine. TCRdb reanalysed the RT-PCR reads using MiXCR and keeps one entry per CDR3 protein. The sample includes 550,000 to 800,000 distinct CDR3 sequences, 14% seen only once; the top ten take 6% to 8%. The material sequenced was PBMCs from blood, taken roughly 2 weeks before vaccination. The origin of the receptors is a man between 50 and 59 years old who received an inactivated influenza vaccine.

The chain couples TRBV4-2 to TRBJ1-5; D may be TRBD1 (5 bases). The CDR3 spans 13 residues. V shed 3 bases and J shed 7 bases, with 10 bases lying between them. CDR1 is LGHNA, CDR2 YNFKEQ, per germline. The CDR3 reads CASSQQGSQPQHF. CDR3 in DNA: TGTGCCAGCAGCCAGCAGGGTAGCCAGCCCCAGCATTTT.

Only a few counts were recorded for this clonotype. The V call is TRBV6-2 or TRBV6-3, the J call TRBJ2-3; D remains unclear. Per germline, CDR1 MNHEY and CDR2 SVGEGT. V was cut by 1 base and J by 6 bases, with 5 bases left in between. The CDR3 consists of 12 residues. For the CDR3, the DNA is TGTGCCAGCAGTTACTACGCGGATACGCAGTATTTT. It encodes CASSYYADTQYF.

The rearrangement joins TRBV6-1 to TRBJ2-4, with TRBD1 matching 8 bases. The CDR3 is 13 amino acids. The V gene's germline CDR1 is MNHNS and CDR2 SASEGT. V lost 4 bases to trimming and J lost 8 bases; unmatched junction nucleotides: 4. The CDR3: CASSGTGRHIQYF. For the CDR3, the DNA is TGTGCCAGCAGTGGGACAGGGCGACACATTCAGTACTTC.

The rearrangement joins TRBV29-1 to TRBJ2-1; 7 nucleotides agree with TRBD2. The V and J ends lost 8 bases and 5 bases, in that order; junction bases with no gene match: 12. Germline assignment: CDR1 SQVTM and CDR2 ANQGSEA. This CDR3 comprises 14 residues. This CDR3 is CSSERGLVNNEQFF. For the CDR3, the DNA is TGCAGCTCCGAAAGAGGACTAGTAAACAATGAGCAGTTCTTC.

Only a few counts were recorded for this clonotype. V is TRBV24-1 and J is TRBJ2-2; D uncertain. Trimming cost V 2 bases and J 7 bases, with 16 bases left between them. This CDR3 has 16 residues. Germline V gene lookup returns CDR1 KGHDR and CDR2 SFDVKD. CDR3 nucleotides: TGTGCCACCAGTGATTCTTTCGGGCTCCTAGGCGGGGAGCTGTTTTTT. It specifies CATSDSFGLLGGELFF.

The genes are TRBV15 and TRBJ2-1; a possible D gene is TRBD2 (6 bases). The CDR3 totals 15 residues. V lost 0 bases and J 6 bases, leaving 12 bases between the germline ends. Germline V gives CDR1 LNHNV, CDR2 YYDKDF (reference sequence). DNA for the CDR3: TGTGCCACCAGCAGAGATCGCGGGACCCGCAATGAGCAGTTCTTC. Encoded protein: CATSRDRGTRNEQFF.

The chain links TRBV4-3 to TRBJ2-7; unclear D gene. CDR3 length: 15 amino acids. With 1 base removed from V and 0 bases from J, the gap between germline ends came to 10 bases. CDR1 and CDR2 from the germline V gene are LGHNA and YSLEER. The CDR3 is CASSQGRESSYEQYF. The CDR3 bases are TGCGCCAGCAGCCAAGGACGCGAGAGCTCCTACGAGCAGTACTTC.

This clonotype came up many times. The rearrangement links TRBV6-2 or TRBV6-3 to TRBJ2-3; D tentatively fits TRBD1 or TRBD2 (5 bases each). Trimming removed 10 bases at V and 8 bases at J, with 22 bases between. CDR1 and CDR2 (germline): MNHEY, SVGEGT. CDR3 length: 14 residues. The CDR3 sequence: CATHTAGAAGTQYF. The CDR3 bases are TGTGCCACCCATACCGCTGGGGCTGCGGGTACGCAGTATTTT.

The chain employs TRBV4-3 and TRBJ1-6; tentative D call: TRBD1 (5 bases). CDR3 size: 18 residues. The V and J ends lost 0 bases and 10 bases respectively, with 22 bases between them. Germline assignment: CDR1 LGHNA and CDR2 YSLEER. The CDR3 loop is CASSQEVERWGELSPLHF. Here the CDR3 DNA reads TGCGCCAGCAGCCAAGAAGTTGAGCGTTGGGGGGAATTATCACCCCTCCACTTT.

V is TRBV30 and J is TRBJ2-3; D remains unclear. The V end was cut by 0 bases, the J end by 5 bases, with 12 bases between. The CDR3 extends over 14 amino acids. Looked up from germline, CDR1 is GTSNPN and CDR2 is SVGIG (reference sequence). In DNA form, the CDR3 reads TGTGCCTGGAGTGTAGGCCTGAGTAAAGATACGCAGTATTTT. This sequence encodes CAWSVGLSKDTQYF.

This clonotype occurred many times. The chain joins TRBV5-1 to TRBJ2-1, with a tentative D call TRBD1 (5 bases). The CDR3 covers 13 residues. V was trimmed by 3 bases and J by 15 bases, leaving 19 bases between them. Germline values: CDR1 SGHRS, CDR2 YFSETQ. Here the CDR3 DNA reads TGCGCCAGCAGCTGGGGCTCCGGAGACAGTCTGTTCTTC. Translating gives CASSWGSGDSLFF. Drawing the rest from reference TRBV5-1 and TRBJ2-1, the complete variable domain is KAGVTQTPRYLIKTRGQQVTLSCSPISGHRSVSWYQQTPGQGLQFLFEYFSETQRNKGNFPGRFSGRQFSNSRSEMNVSTLELGDSALYLCASSWGSGDSLFFGPGTRLTVL.

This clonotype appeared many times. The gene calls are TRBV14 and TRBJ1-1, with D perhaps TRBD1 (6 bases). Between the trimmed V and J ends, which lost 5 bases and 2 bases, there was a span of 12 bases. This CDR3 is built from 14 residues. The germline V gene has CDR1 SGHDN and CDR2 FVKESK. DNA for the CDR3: TGTGCCAGCAGCTCCTTCAGGGGAAACACTGAAGCTTTCTTT. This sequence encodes CASSSFRGNTEAFF.

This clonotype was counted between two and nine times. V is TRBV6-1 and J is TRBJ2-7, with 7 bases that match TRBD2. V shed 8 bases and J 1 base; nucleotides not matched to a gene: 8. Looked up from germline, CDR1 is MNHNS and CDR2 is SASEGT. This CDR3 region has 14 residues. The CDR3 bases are TGTGCCAGCGTGGAGCCGGGAGGTTCCTACGAGCAGTACTTC. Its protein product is CASVEPGGSYEQYF.